This T cell receptor (beta chain) is from a study of OX40 agonist ivuxolimab in advanced cancers. At the level of the study: From 23 to 79 years was the age range, with a mean of approximately 63 years, and around 83% were male. Anti-PD-1, anti-PD-L1 or anti-CTLA-4 therapy given earlier was allowed, and around 40% had some.

The germline gives CDR1 SGDLS, CDR2 YYNGEE. This CDR3 region has 15 residues. V gave up 4 bases and J gave up 4 bases; unmatched junction bases: 6. Overall study results and limits: At doses 0.1 to 3.0 mg/kg, CD4+ and CD8+ clones expanded.

Comment on this clone: The antigen remains unidentified.

The protocol was immunoSEQ multiplex PCR, while the TCRdb copy is restricted to in-frame clones and leaves out a portion. The data hold 50,000 to 60,000 clones, with 75% to 90% observed a single time. V and J are TRBV9 and TRBJ2-1; 9 nucleotides match TRBD1. The source of this sequence is an adult with an advanced solid tumor such as melanoma, head and neck, liver or kidney cancer. Specimen: CD4+ or CD8+ T cells sorted from blood, collected in a trial of the OX40 agonist ivuxolimab. The CDR3 region has the DNA TGTGCCAGCAGCCTCACCGGGACAGGGTACAATGAGCAGTTCTTC. Protein sequence: CASSLTGTGYNEQFF. The full variable domain, with the rest looked up from reference TRBV9 and TRBJ2-1, is DSGVTQTPKHLITATGQRVTLRCSPRSGDLSVYWYQQSLDQGLQFLIQYYNGEERAKGNILERFSAQQFPDLHSELNLSSLELGDSALYFCASSLTGTGYNEQFFGPGTRLTVL.